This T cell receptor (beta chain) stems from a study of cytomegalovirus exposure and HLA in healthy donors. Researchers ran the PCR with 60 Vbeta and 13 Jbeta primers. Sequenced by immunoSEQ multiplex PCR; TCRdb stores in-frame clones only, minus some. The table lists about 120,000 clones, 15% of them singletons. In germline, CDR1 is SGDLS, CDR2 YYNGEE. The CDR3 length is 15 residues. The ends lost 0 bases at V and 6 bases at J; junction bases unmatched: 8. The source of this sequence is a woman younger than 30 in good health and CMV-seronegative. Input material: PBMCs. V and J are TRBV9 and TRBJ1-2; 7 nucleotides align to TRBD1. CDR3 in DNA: TGTGCCAGCAGCGTAGAGCCCGGGACAGAGAATGGCTACACCTTC. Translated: CASSVEPGTENGYTF. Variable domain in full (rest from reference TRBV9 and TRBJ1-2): DSGVTQTPKHLITATGQRVTLRCSPRSGDLSVYWYQQSLDQGLQFLIQYYNGEERAKGNILERFSAQQFPDLHSELNLSSLELGDSALYFCASSVEPGTENGYTFGSGTRLTVV.